These 21 T cell receptor beta chains were all obtained from the same sample, sequenced in a study of cytomegalovirus exposure and HLA in healthy donors. With 60 Vbeta and 13 Jbeta primers, the PCR was carried out. Profiled with immunoSEQ multiplex PCR; TCRdb holds only in-frame clones, not every one. The repertoire shows 75,000 to 95,000 clones; the top ten hold approximately 1.6%. The specimen was PBMCs. The receptors shown here come from a woman aged 55-69 years in good health and CMV-seronegative.

The chain combines TRBV2 with TRBJ2-5; 7 nucleotides match TRBD2. The J call is in doubt because the DNA end fits TRBJ2-7 better. Germline CDR1 reads SNHLY; CDR2 reads FYNNEI. The CDR3 covers 14 residues. This chain's CDR3 is CASSVGGSLYEQYF. Here the CDR3 DNA reads TGTGCCAGCAGTGTGGGCGGGAGTCTGTACGAGCAGTACTTC.

The chain joins TRBV7-9 to TRBJ2-3, with 8 bases that match TRBD2. V shed 8 bases and J 0 bases; nucleotides not matched to a gene: 10. The CDR3 has 16 residues. Germline assignment: CDR1 SEHNR and CDR2 FQNEAQ (reference sequence). The chain's CDR3 is CASFLWAGGSTDTQYF. The CDR3 coding sequence is TGTGCCAGCTTCCTATGGGCGGGAGGAAGCACAGATACGCAGTATTTT.

The CDR3 spells CASTISGTIYEQYF. The CDR3 nucleotides are TGTGCCAGTACTATCTCCGGGACTATCTACGAGCAGTACTTC. The chain employs TRBV2 and TRBJ2-7, with TRBD2 matching 7 bases. Germline lookup yields CDR1 SNHLY and CDR2 FYNNEI. CDR3 length: 14 residues. J gave up 3 bases and V 9 bases, and 11 bases lay outside the gene matches.

This rearrangement joins TRBV10-3 to TRBJ2-7; D possibly corresponds to TRBD2 (6 bases). The V gene lost 6 bases and the J gene lost 4 bases, with 22 bases spanning the gap. The CDR3 spans 16 residues. From germline, CDR1 is ENHRY and CDR2 SYGVKD. The CDR3 bases are TGTGCCATCAGCCCTTGGACGGGGCAAGGGACTTACGAGCAGTACTTC. Translating it yields CAISPWTGQGTYEQYF.

The chain couples TRBV9 to TRBJ2-2; 9 bases agree with TRBD2. The junction had 6 bases not matched to a gene; V was cut back by 0 bases and J by 0 bases. Germline V gene sequence: CDR1 SGDLS, CDR2 YYNGEE. The CDR3 is made up of 18 amino acids. Written as DNA, the CDR3 is TGTGCCAGCAGCGTAGGGGGCGGGAGGGCCGCGAACACCGGGGAGCTGTTTTTT. Its protein is CASSVGGGRAANTGELFF.

The rearrangement uses TRBV2 and TRBJ2-3; 9 positions match TRBD2. The CDR3 is 15 amino acids. V shed 4 bases and J 7 bases; nucleotides not matched to a gene: 9. The germline V gene encodes CDR1 SNHLY and CDR2 FYNNEI. CDR3 sequence (DNA): TGTGCCAGCAGTGGAAATAGCGGGAGAGCAAATACGCAGTATTTT. Translated, it gives CASSGNSGRANTQYF.

This sequence joins TRBV30 and TRBJ1-1, with a tentative D call TRBD1 (6 bases). V was pared by 1 base and J by 2 bases, with 11 bases between. Germline CDR1 reads GTSNPN; CDR2 reads SVGIG (reference sequence). The CDR3 has 14 amino acids. CDR3 coding DNA: TGTGCCTGGAGTGCTACAGGGTTTAACACTGAAGCTTTCTTT. Its protein is CAWSATGFNTEAFF.

The rearrangement joins TRBV5-4 to TRBJ2-2; TRBD2 matches 15 bases. CDR1 is SGHNT, CDR2 YYREEE, per germline (reference sequence). The ends lost 4 bases at V and 4 bases at J; junction bases unmatched: 8. CDR3 length: 18 amino acids. The CDR3: CASSQGLAGGSGTGELFF. CDR3 sequence (DNA): TGTGCCAGCAGCCAGGGACTAGCGGGAGGTTCAGGCACCGGGGAGCTGTTTTTT.

The chain links TRBV19 to TRBJ1-5; tentative D call: TRBD1 (5 bases). The germline gives CDR1 LNHDA, CDR2 SQIVND (reference sequence). The V end was cut by 3 bases, the J end by 5 bases, with 11 bases between. This CDR3 region has 14 residues. In DNA, the CDR3 is TGTGCCAGTAGTATCGGCGGGGGGGATCAGCCCCAGCATTTT. Encoded protein: CASSIGGGDQPQHF.

The chain couples TRBV6-6 to TRBJ2-3; 9 nucleotides line up with TRBD2. The CDR3 contains 15 residues. With 5 bases clipped from V and 2 bases from J, the junction kept 5 bases outside the gene matches. Germline V lookup: CDR1 MNHNY, CDR2 SVGAGI (reference sequence). The CDR3 is CASSRAGGNTDTQYF. CDR3 bases: TGTGCCAGCAGTCGAGCGGGAGGAAACACAGATACGCAGTATTTT.

The chain is built from TRBV27 and TRBJ2-6; 8 bases fit TRBD2. The CDR3 contains 15 residues. Trimming at V came to 4 bases and at J to 2 bases, leaving 1 base not matched to a gene. Per the germline V gene, CDR1 is MNHEY and CDR2 is SMNVEV (reference sequence). The CDR3 reads CASSSAGAGANVLTF. The CDR3 nucleotides are TGTGCCAGCAGTTCAGCGGGAGCTGGGGCCAACGTCCTGACTTTC.

The chain is built from TRBV5-1 and TRBJ1-6; TRBD1 is a possible D gene (5 bases). The CDR3 is made up of 15 amino acids. Looked up from germline, CDR1 is SGHRS and CDR2 is YFSETQ. V lost 2 bases to trimming and J lost 6 bases, with 12 bases between them. DNA for the CDR3: TGCGCCAGCAGCTTCCAAGGGGAGGGTAATTCACCCCTCCACTTT. This codes for CASSFQGEGNSPLHF.

The V call is TRBV28, the J call TRBJ2-5; 12 nucleotides match TRBD1. CDR3 size: 16 residues. Unmatched junction bases numbered 8, after V lost 5 bases and J lost 4 bases. Per the germline V gene, CDR1 is MDHEN and CDR2 is SYDVKM. CDR3 coding DNA: TGTGCCAGCAGTGCGCCCGGGACAGGGGGCGGAGAGACCCAGTACTTC. It is translated as CASSAPGTGGGETQYF.

The rearrangement joins TRBV5-4 to TRBJ2-7; D possibly corresponds to TRBD2 (5 bases). The V end was cut by 4 bases, the J end by 4 bases, with 15 bases between. Germline CDR1 is SGHNT and CDR2 is YYREEE (reference sequence). This CDR3 is 14 amino acids long. CDR3 protein: CASSDWRSGYEQYF. DNA of the CDR3: TGTGCCAGCAGCGACTGGCGTTCGGGGTACGAGCAGTACTTC.

J is TRBJ2-1 and V is TRBV19; TRBD2 aligns across 7 bases. The CDR3 is 17 amino acids. The germline V gene encodes CDR1 LNHDA and CDR2 SQIVND (reference sequence). The V segment lost 2 bases and the J segment 0 bases; nucleotides outside the gene matches: 7. CDR3 protein: CASSIMGGRGSYNEQFF. CDR3 nucleotide sequence: TGTGCCAGTAGTATAATGGGGGGGAGGGGCTCCTACAATGAGCAGTTCTTC.

The rearrangement uses TRBV19 and TRBJ2-3, with D possibly matching TRBD1 (5 bases). V was trimmed by 5 bases and J by 4 bases, leaving 10 bases between them. The V gene's germline CDR1 is LNHDA and CDR2 SQIVND (reference sequence). The CDR3 is 13 residues long. CDR3 DNA sequence: TGTGCCAGTAGTCTGTTCAGGGCAGATACGCAGTATTTT. Its protein product is CASSLFRADTQYF. The entire variable domain, with the rest obtained from reference TRBV19 and TRBJ2-3, is as follows: DGGITQSPKYLFRKEGQNVTLSCEQNLNHDAMYWYRQDPGQGLRLIYYSQIVNDFQKGDIAEGYSVSREKKESFPLTVTSAQKNPTAFYLCASSLFRADTQYFGPGTRLTVL.

The rearrangement joins TRBV28 to TRBJ1-4; TRBD1 agrees at 11 bases. V was pared by 5 bases and J by 4 bases, with 9 bases of the junction left unmatched. Germline V gene sequence: CDR1 MDHEN, CDR2 SYDVKM. The CDR3 extends over 17 amino acids. As DNA, the CDR3 is TGTGCCAGCAGTCCCATGGGACAGGGGGAGAGTAATGAAAAACTGTTTTTT. This encodes CASSPMGQGESNEKLFF.

The V call is TRBV27, the J call TRBJ2-1, with 11 positions matching TRBD2. CDR1 is MNHEY, CDR2 SMNVEV, per germline (reference sequence). The CDR3 runs to 15 residues. The V gene end was trimmed by 4 bases and the J gene end by 6 bases; junction bases not matched to a gene: 5. Written as DNA, the CDR3 is TGTGCCAGCAGTTATGATCTAGCGGGAGGCAATGAGCAGTTCTTC. Its protein is CASSYDLAGGNEQFF.

The J gene is TRBJ1-3, the V gene TRBV10-3; no reliable D call. The V end lost 5 bases, the J end lost 6 bases, and 11 bases lay between the germline ends. This CDR3 spans 13 amino acids. CDR1 ENHRY and CDR2 SYGVKD come from the germline V gene. The CDR3 DNA reads TGTGCCATCAGTAACCCCGGGTCAAACACCATATATTTT. Its translation is CAISNPGSNTIYF.

The rearrangement joins TRBV19 to TRBJ2-7; D is possibly TRBD2 (5 bases). Per the germline V gene, CDR1 is LNHDA and CDR2 is SQIVND (reference sequence). Trimming took off 3 bases at V and 2 bases at J, with 14 bases between the two ends. This CDR3 has 15 residues. CDR3 sequence (DNA): TGTGCCAGTAGTATTGGGTCCGGGATAACCTACGAGCAGTACTTC. Its translation: CASSIGSGITYEQYF.

V is TRBV4-2 and J is TRBJ1-2, with TRBD1 matching over 7 bases. V shed 0 bases and J 2 bases; nucleotides not matched to a gene: 3. This CDR3 region has 15 residues. The germline V gene has CDR1 LGHNA and CDR2 YNFKEQ. The CDR3 is CASSQDPGQNYGYTF. The CDR3 region has the DNA TGTGCCAGCAGCCAAGACCCGGGACAGAACTATGGCTACACCTTC.